This T cell receptor (beta chain) was recovered during a study of blood T cell repertoires in COVID-19. For the study at large: The United States, Italy and Spain were the sources of the acute and convalescent COVID-19 samples. In each case, the material was cDNA or gDNA derived from T cells, B-cell-depleted T cells, or PBMCs.

This CDR3 region has 16 residues. V lost 2 bases, J lost 4 bases, and 12 bases lay in between. The germline CDR1 and CDR2 sequences are MNHNS and SASEGT. In the study's own analysis: Estimation of nucleated cell counts relied on the amplification of reference gene primers. Sequencing used immunoSEQ multiplex PCR; TCRdb keeps in-frame clones, though not all of them. V, J and clone size are taken as reported in that table, and D and trimming were inferred from the DNA itself. This table has more than 95,000 clones, around 84% appearing once. This receptor was taken from a man in his fifties or sixties with acute or convalescent COVID-19. What was sequenced was peripheral blood. The rearrangement uses TRBV6-1 and TRBJ1-6, with D tentatively TRBD1 (5 bases). In DNA form, the CDR3 reads TGTGCCAGCAGTGAACACAGGCGGAAATATAATTCACCCCTCCACTTT. Translating it yields CASSEHRRKYNSPLHF.